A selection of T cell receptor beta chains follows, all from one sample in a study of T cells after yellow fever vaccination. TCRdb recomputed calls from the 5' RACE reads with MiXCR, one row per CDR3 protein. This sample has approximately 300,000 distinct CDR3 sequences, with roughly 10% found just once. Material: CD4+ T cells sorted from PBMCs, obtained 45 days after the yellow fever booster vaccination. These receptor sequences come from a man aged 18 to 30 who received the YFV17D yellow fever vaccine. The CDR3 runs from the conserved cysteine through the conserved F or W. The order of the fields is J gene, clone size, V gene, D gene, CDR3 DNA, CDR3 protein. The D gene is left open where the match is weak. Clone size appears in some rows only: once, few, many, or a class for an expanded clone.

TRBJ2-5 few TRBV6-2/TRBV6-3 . TGTGCCAGCAGTAGGACGAGTCTGCAGACCCAGTACTTC CASSRTSLQTQYF
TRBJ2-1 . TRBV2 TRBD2 TGTGCCAGCAGGGGAGGGCTTTTCAATGAGCAGTTCTTC CASRGGLFNEQFF
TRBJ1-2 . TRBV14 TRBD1 TGTGCCAGCAGCCATGCCGGGACAGGGCCCCGCTACACCTTC CASSHAGTGPRYTF
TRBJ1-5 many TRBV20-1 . TGCAGTGCTACCGGAGTGTTCCTGGGAGCTCAGCCCCAGCATTTT CSATGVFLGAQPQHF
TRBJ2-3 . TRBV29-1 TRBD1 TGCAGCGGGGGACAGGGGGCAGATACGCAGTATTTT CSGGQGADTQYF
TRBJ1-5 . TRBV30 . TGTGCCTGGAGTGTACTAGGGACATACGATCAGCCCCAGCATTTT CAWSVLGTYDQPQHF
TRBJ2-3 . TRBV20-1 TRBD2 TGCAGTGCTCTACGGCGGGGGGGCCGGGATACGCAGTATTTT CSALRRGGRDTQYF
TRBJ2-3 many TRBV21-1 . TGTGCCAGCCCTGCAGGGCTCAAGACAGATACGCAGTATTTT CASPAGLKTDTQYF
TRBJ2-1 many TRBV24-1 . TGTGCCACCAGTGATCCCTACACATATGAGCAGTTCTTC CATSDPYTYEQFF
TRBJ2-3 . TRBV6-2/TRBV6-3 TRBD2 TGTGCCAGCAGAAGCCAGGCTAGCGGGGCCCGAGGCACAGATACGCAGTATTTT CASRSQASGARGTDTQYF
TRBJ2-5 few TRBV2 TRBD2 TGTGCCAGCTGTAGCGGGGAACAAGAGACCCAGTACTTC CASCSGEQETQYF
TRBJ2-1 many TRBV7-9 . TGTGCCAGCAGCTACCCAATCGGGGGAGATGAGCAGTTCTTC CASSYPIGGDEQFF
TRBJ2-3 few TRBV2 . TGTGCCAGCAGTGCAACTAGGCGTCTGTATTTT CASSATRRLYF
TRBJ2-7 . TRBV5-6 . TGTGCCAGCAGCAGAAGGGACGGTCACTCCTACGAGCAGTACTTC CASSRRDGHSYEQYF
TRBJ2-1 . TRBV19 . TGTGCCAGTAGCCCCATCGAGGCTGGGGATGAGCAGTTCTTC CASSPIEAGDEQFF
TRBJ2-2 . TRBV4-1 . TGCGCCAGCAGCCAAGACACCGGAAGGACCGGGGAGCTGTTTTTT CASSQDTGRTGELFF
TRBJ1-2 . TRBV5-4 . TGTGCCAGCTCCAGAAAGACAGGCTTAGAGGGCTACACCTTC CASSRKTGLEGYTF
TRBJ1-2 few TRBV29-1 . TGCAGCGTCGCAGAGGGGCTTAACTATGGCTACACCTTC CSVAEGLNYGYTF